This T cell receptor (beta chain) comes out of a study of vaccination and CD4 T cells after COVID-19. Across the study: Post-diagnosis, post-COVID samples were collected after a median 101 days, ranging 35 to 161. The stimulus for the cells was overlapping spike peptides derived from SARS-CoV-2, HCoV-NL63, HCoV-OC43 and HCoV-229E.

Treatment noted: roughly 10-day PBMC culture with coronavirus spike peptide pools or control peptides (ViraFEST assay). Around 2.1 million PBMCs went into each well for culture with roughly 10 IU/ml IL-2 and 10 ug/ml peptide pools. The assay that was used to sequence DNA from cultured CD4+ T cells was the Oncomine TCR Beta short-read assay. TCRdb re-derived calls from the PCR reads in MiXCR, one entry per CDR3 protein. The sample includes under 20,000 distinct CDR3 sequences, 53% seen only once; the top ten take under 8.5%. About this clonotype: Its antigen is currently unknown.

This CDR3 is 15 amino acids long. The germline V gene has CDR1 DFQATT and CDR2 SNEGSKA (reference sequence). V was clipped by 5 bases and J by 2 bases; unmatched bases: 4. The chain is built from TRBV20-1 and TRBJ2-1; 12 positions match TRBD2. Sample: CD4+ T cells from blood, cultured in vitro, taken before SARS-CoV-2 vaccination. The receptor comes from a human donor who had recovered from COVID-19. CDR3 DNA sequence: TGCAGTGCTTGGACTAGCGGGACAGCCTACAATGAGCAGTTCTTC. Residues: CSAWTSGTAYNEQFF.